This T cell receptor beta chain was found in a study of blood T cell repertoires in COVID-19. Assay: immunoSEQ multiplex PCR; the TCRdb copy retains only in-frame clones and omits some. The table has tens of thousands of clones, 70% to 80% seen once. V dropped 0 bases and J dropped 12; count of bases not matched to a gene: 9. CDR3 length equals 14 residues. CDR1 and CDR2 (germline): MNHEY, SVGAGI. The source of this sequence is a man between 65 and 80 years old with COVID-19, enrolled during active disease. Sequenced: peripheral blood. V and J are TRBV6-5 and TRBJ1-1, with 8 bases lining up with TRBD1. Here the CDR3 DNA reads TGTGCCAGCAGTTACTCGCTGGCGGACAGGGTTCCTTTCTTT. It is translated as CASSYSLADRVPFF.